These 30 T cell receptor beta chains share one sample of origin, sequenced in a study of CD8 T cells in ankylosing spondylitis. TCRdb re-called the 5' RACE reads with MiXCR, one entry per CDR3 protein. The sample has approximately 400,000 distinct CDR3 sequences; approximately 26% are singletons. No antigen has been identified for these receptors. Study-wide findings and caveats: In ankylosing spondylitis blood, a motif of 7 to 9 highly homologous TCR beta variants appeared characteristic.

Sequencing was carried out using blood, either unsorted or a sorted T cell fraction (not recorded which). Source of these receptors: a male donor with ankylosing spondylitis.

This clonotype was detected a few times. This chain joins TRBV12-3 or TRBV12-4 and TRBJ2-2; D is ambiguous. V lost 2 bases, J lost 5 bases, and 9 bases lay in between. The CDR3 length is 14 residues. The chain's CDR3 is CASSLRVGTGELFF. CDR3 DNA: TGTGCCAGCAGTTTAAGGGTGGGAACCGGGGAGCTGTTTTTT.

This chain links TRBV4-1 with TRBJ2-4; 8 bases align to TRBD2. V lost 4 bases and J lost 1; bases outside the gene matches: 6. Germline V CDR1 and CDR2: MGHRA, YSYEKL. The CDR3 sequence is 16 residues long. This chain's CDR3 is CASSPGGGVAKNIQYF. The DNA of the CDR3 is TGCGCCAGCAGCCCCGGGGGGGGAGTGGCCAAAAACATTCAGTACTTC.

The J gene is TRBJ2-7, the V gene TRBV12-3 or TRBV12-4, with D perhaps assigned TRBD1 or TRBD2 (5 bases each). Trimming stripped 7 bases from V and 7 bases from J, with 14 bases between. There are 12 residues in the CDR3. This CDR3 reads CASTWRWGEQYF. CDR3 sequence (DNA): TGTGCCAGCACCTGGCGGTGGGGGGAGCAGTACTTC.

V and J are TRBV6-1 and TRBJ1-2; TRBD1 matches at 7 bases. From germline, CDR1 is MNHNS and CDR2 SASEGT. The CDR3 has 15 amino acids. J lost 7 bases, V lost 8 bases, and 16 bases had no gene match. CDR3 coding DNA: TGTGCCAGCCTCCTCGGCGGACAGGAAGGCGCTGGCTACACCTTC. Translating gives CASLLGGQEGAGYTF.

This clonotype was counted between two and nine times. The chain couples TRBV20-1 to TRBJ1-1, with TRBD1 matching 7 bases. CDR3 length: 13 amino acids. V was clipped by 6 bases and J by 0 bases; unmatched bases: 4. Germline V gives CDR1 DFQATT, CDR2 SNEGSKA (reference sequence). The CDR3 DNA reads as TGCAGTGCACCGGGACAGATGAACACTGAAGCTTTCTTT. This encodes CSAPGQMNTEAFF.

This clonotype has at least ten counts. The gene calls are TRBV19 and TRBJ1-5, with unresolved D. Trimming cost V 4 bases and J 4 bases, with 11 bases left between them. CDR1 and CDR2 (germline): LNHDA, SQIVND (reference sequence). The CDR3 sequence is 14 residues long. The chain's CDR3 is CASSRAGKNQPQHF. The CDR3 DNA is TGTGCCAGTAGTAGGGCGGGGAAAAATCAGCCCCAGCATTTT.

The chain links TRBV25-1 to TRBJ1-1; the D gene is possibly TRBD1 (5 bases). Looked up from germline, CDR1 is MGHDK and CDR2 is SYGVNS. The CDR3 spans 14 residues. Trimming removed 4 bases at V and 3 bases at J, with 12 bases between. CDR3 protein: CASSGRGVDTEAFF. Here the CDR3 DNA reads TGTGCCAGCAGTGGAAGGGGAGTAGACACTGAAGCTTTCTTT.

This clonotype was counted between two and nine times. The rearrangement joins TRBV11-2 to TRBJ2-7, with D possibly being TRBD2 (6 bases). This CDR3 is 14 amino acids long. V dropped 1 base and J dropped 3 bases, with 10 bases sitting between them. Germline V gene lookup returns CDR1 SGHAT and CDR2 FQNNGV. The CDR3 spells CASSLVGGVYEQYF. In nucleotides, the CDR3 is TGTGCCAGCAGCTTAGTAGGAGGGGTCTACGAGCAGTACTTC.

This clonotype was counted only a few times. The chain recombines TRBV4-2 with TRBJ2-3; 9 bases align to TRBD2. The CDR3 is 15 residues long. Germline assignment: CDR1 LGHNA and CDR2 YNFKEQ. V shed 4 bases and J 3 bases; nucleotides not matched to a gene: 5. Here the CDR3 reads CASSRAGGITDTQYF. As DNA, the CDR3 is TGTGCCAGCAGCCGAGCGGGAGGTATTACAGATACGCAGTATTTT.

This chain joins TRBV10-1 and TRBJ2-2, with 7 positions matching TRBD1. V trimming: 5 bases; J trimming: 7 bases; junction bases outside the gene matches: 7. Looked up from germline, CDR1 is WNHNN and CDR2 is SYGVQD (reference sequence). The CDR3 spans 14 residues. The CDR3 sequence is CASSLTGDGGELFF. DNA for the CDR3: TGCGCCAGCAGTCTAACAGGGGACGGCGGGGAGCTGTTTTTT.

This clonotype was observed a handful of times. The rearrangement uses TRBV7-2 and TRBJ1-1; D ambiguous. This CDR3 region has 13 residues. Germline V gene lookup returns CDR1 SGHTA and CDR2 FQGNSA. V was trimmed by 6 bases and J by 2 bases, leaving 10 bases between them. CDR3 DNA: TGTGCCAGCAGTTTCGGCAGAAACACTGAAGCTTTCTTT. Translating gives CASSFGRNTEAFF.

The rearrangement joins TRBV6-1 to TRBJ2-3; possibly TRBD2 for D (5 bases). V was clipped by 7 bases and J by 0 bases, with 14 bases between them. Germline assignment: CDR1 MNHNS and CDR2 SASEGT. The CDR3 has 15 amino acids. CDR3: CASTFRETSTDTQYF. In nucleotides, the CDR3 is TGTGCCAGCACCTTCCGGGAAACTAGCACAGATACGCAGTATTTT.

This chain links TRBV29-1 with TRBJ2-3; TRBD1 is a possible D gene (6 bases). Germline V gene sequence: CDR1 SQVTM, CDR2 ANQGSEA. Trimming shortened V by 3 bases and J by 2 bases, and 9 bases separated the two germline ends. This CDR3 has 13 amino acids. CDR3 bases: TGCAGCGTTGATGACAGGCTCACAGATACGCAGTATTTT. Translating gives CSVDDRLTDTQYF.

V and J are TRBV20-1 and TRBJ2-7; D may be TRBD1 (6 bases). Germline V gene data show CDR1 as DFQATT and CDR2 as SNEGSKA (reference sequence). The CDR3 sequence is 13 residues long. Trimming left V 7 bases short and J 0 bases short, with 13 bases between. Here the CDR3 DNA reads TGCAGTGGACCAGGGGAGTTCTCCTACGAGCAGTACTTC. Encoded protein: CSGPGEFSYEQYF.

The gene calls are TRBV12-3 or TRBV12-4 and TRBJ2-5, with D perhaps matching TRBD1 or TRBD2 (5 bases each). The CDR3 has 15 amino acids. V was pared by 6 bases and J by 3 bases, with 17 bases between. CDR3 loop: CASRIRGTVEETQYF. The CDR3 nucleotides are TGTGCCAGCAGAATAAGAGGGACCGTGGAAGAGACCCAGTACTTC.

This sequence joins TRBV12-3 or TRBV12-4 and TRBJ2-5; D is undetermined. V was cut by 6 bases and J by 1 base, with 12 bases left in between. The CDR3 is 14 residues long. The CDR3 nucleotides are TGTGCCAGCAGCCCCGGGTCCCGCCAAGAGACCCAGTACTTC. It specifies CASSPGSRQETQYF.

The chain employs TRBV20-1 and TRBJ2-7, with D tentatively TRBD2 (7 bases). V was cut by 4 bases and J by 2 bases, with 12 bases left in between. From germline, CDR1 is DFQATT and CDR2 SNEGSKA (reference sequence). The CDR3 loop spans 13 amino acids. In DNA, the CDR3 is TGCAGTGCTACCCCGGGGGGCCCCTACGAGCAGTACGTC. Its translation is CSATPGGPYEQYV.

This chain joins TRBV20-1 and TRBJ2-2, with 15 bases aligning to TRBD2. The CDR3 extends over 16 amino acids. In germline, CDR1 is DFQATT, CDR2 SNEGSKA (reference sequence). V lost 3 bases to trimming and J lost 3 bases; unmatched junction nucleotides: 2. The CDR3 region has the DNA TGCAGTGCTAGTGGGACTAGCGGGAGGTACACCGGGGAGCTGTTTTTT. Its translation: CSASGTSGRYTGELFF.

CDR3: CASSREYSNQPQHF. CDR3 coding DNA: TGTGCCAGCAGCCGGGAGTATAGCAATCAGCCCCAGCATTTT. This chain joins TRBV4-2 and TRBJ1-5; D unresolved. Germline assignment: CDR1 LGHNA and CDR2 YNFKEQ. V was shortened by 4 bases and J by 0 bases, with 7 bases between the two germline ends. The CDR3 totals 14 residues.

This clonotype was seen a handful of times. The V gene is TRBV29-1, the J gene TRBJ2-3; TRBD1 might be the D (5 bases). V lost 4 bases and J 2 bases, leaving 13 bases between the germline ends. CDR3 length equals 14 residues. Germline V CDR1 and CDR2: SQVTM, ANQGSEA. The CDR3 loop is CSVARRQTTDTQYF. The CDR3, as DNA: TGCAGCGTTGCCCGAAGACAGACCACAGATACGCAGTATTTT.

In this sample, this clonotype turned up a few times. The chain employs TRBV28 and TRBJ1-4, with 8 bases that match TRBD1. The germline gives CDR1 MDHEN, CDR2 SYDVKM. V lost 6 bases and J lost 7; bases outside the gene matches: 16. The CDR3 is 17 amino acids. The CDR3 sequence is CASSIPGQATKSEKLFF. The CDR3 nucleotides read TGTGCCAGCAGCATCCCGGGACAGGCCACGAAAAGTGAAAAACTGTTTTTT.

This clonotype was recorded a few times. The V gene is TRBV4-1, the J gene TRBJ2-5; 16 bases align to TRBD2. With 4 bases clipped from V and 4 bases from J, the junction kept 6 bases outside the gene matches. Germline assignment: CDR1 MGHRA and CDR2 YSYEKL. The CDR3 loop spans 17 amino acids. DNA for the CDR3: TGCGCCAGCAGCCGGTCGGGACTAGCGGGAGGGGGAGAGACCCAGTACTTC. Encoded protein: CASSRSGLAGGGETQYF.

The V call is TRBV5-1, the J call TRBJ2-5; D remains ambiguous. Germline CDR1 SGHRS, CDR2 YFSETQ. The CDR3 contains 13 residues. V lost 4 bases to trimming and J lost 1 base, with 8 bases between them. Here the CDR3 DNA reads TGCGCCAGCAGCCAACTTCTCCAAGAGACCCAGTACTTC. It is translated as CASSQLLQETQYF.

This clonotype was detected only a few times. The V and J genes are TRBV5-1 and TRBJ2-5, with 8 bases fitting TRBD2. The V segment lost 7 bases and the J segment 4 bases; nucleotides outside the gene matches: 9. This CDR3 region has 14 residues. The V gene's germline CDR1 is SGHRS and CDR2 YFSETQ. The CDR3 DNA sequence: TGCGCCAGCGCTACGAGCGGGAGTGGAGAGACCCAGTACTTC. Translation gives CASATSGSGETQYF.

The CDR3 DNA reads as TGCGCCAGCAGCTCCGGGACTTCTTTCGAGACCCAGTACTTC. The encoded protein is CASSSGTSFETQYF. V is TRBV5-1 and J is TRBJ2-5; TRBD2 might be the D (6 bases). Trimming pared 3 bases from V and 5 bases from J, leaving 14 bases between. Germline lookup yields CDR1 SGHRS and CDR2 YFSETQ. The CDR3 covers 14 residues.

The V gene is TRBV5-1, the J gene TRBJ1-1; D may be TRBD1 (6 bases). Germline CDR1 and CDR2: SGHRS and YFSETQ. CDR3 length equals 15 residues. The V gene lost 4 bases and the J gene lost 6 bases, with 19 bases spanning the gap. The CDR3 spells CASSRTRGVGAEAFF. CDR3 nucleotide sequence: TGCGCCAGCAGCCGAACTAGGGGGGTCGGGGCTGAAGCTTTCTTT. Supplemented by reference TRBV5-1 and TRBJ1-1, the full variable domain reads KAGVTQTPRYLIKTRGQQVTLSCSPISGHRSVSWYQQTPGQGLQFLFEYFSETQRNKGNFPGRFSGRQFSNSRSEMNVSTLELGDSALYLCASSRTRGVGAEAFFGQGTRLTVV.

The rearrangement uses TRBV9 and TRBJ1-1; weak D call: TRBD1 (6 bases). Trimming took 4 bases from V and 3 from J, leaving 13 bases between them. The CDR3 is made up of 14 amino acids. The V gene's germline CDR1 is SGDLS and CDR2 YYNGEE. The CDR3 spells CASSRWDTYTEAFF. The CDR3 DNA is TGTGCCAGCAGCCGATGGGACACCTACACTGAAGCTTTCTTT. The full variable domain, its missing parts supplied by reference TRBV9 and TRBJ1-1, is DSGVTQTPKHLITATGQRVTLRCSPRSGDLSVYWYQQSLDQGLQFLIQYYNGEERAKGNILERFSAQQFPDLHSELNLSSLELGDSALYFCASSRWDTYTEAFFGQGTRLTVV.

The CDR3 DNA sequence: TGCGCCAGCAGCTCCTTTCAGGAAGAGACCCAGTACTTC. Translated, it gives CASSSFQEETQYF. The genes are TRBV5-1 and TRBJ2-5; D call uncertain. CDR1 and CDR2 from the germline V gene are SGHRS and YFSETQ. V lost 3 bases to trimming and J lost 3 bases, with 9 bases between them. This CDR3 contains 13 residues.

This rearrangement joins TRBV6-1 to TRBJ2-1; possibly TRBD1 for D (6 bases). Germline CDR1 MNHNS, CDR2 SASEGT. The CDR3 spans 16 residues. V was clipped by 6 bases and J by 0 bases, with 15 bases between them. CDR3 loop: CASRDSKASSYNEQFF. The CDR3 DNA reads TGTGCCAGCAGGGACAGCAAAGCTAGCTCCTACAATGAGCAGTTCTTC.

This clonotype was counted only a few times. The chain combines TRBV5-1 with TRBJ2-1; no reliable D call. V lost 0 bases and J 0 bases, leaving 13 bases between the germline ends. This CDR3 is 17 amino acids long. The germline gives CDR1 SGHRS, CDR2 YFSETQ. The CDR3 DNA reads as TGCGCCAGCAGCTTGGCCAAGGGCTCTATCTCCTACAATGAGCAGTTCTTC. Amino acid sequence: CASSLAKGSISYNEQFF.